This entry concerns a single T cell receptor (beta chain). Its antigen is unknown. The sample belongs to a study of vaccination effects on CD4 cells after COVID-19. Whole-study results and caveats: Common cold coronaviruses were cross-recognized by only 1 of 255 vaccine-induced clones in healthy vaccinees.

Subsequent to a culture period of more than 8 days, CD4+ T cells were isolated. Vaccine recipients lacked prior SARS-CoV-2 infection and had negative nucleocapsid antibodies. IL-2 medium supplanted half the medium on days 3 and 7. With 4 bases removed from V and 2 bases from J, the gap between germline ends came to 18 bases. Germline V gives CDR1 SGDLS, CDR2 YYNGEE. The CDR3 is made up of 16 amino acids. Generated by immunoSEQ multiplex PCR, the TCRdb table keeps only in-frame clones and is missing some. The table lists about 74,000 clones, 77% of them singletons. This material consisted of CD4+ T cells from PBMCs cultured without peptide, taken before COVID-19 vaccination. V and J are TRBV9 and TRBJ1-2; no definite D call. The origin of this receptor is a human donor who received a COVID-19 vaccine. The CDR3 bases are TGTGCCAGCAGCTCCACCCCGGGGTTGGGAAACTATGGCTACACCTTC. It translates to CASSSTPGLGNYGYTF.